This T cell receptor (beta chain) was retrieved from a study of CD8+CD57+ T cells in acquired aplastic anemia. The template used for profiling TCR beta VDJ and CDR3 was genomic DNA. Via MiXCR, TCRdb re-called the reads, giving one row per CDR3 protein. The data hold 220,000 or so distinct CDR3 sequences, with more than 55% observed a single time. CD8+CD57+ cell expansion had been shown by flow cytometry in patients chosen for sequencing. Germline V lookup: CDR1 SEHNR, CDR2 FQNEAQ (reference sequence). V shed 1 base, J shed 6 bases, and the junction held 4 bases outside the gene matches. The CDR3 runs 15 residues.

Sequencing was performed on sorted CD4+, CD8+, or CD8+CD57+ T cells (not recorded which) from PBMCs. V is TRBV7-9 and J is TRBJ2-3; the match to TRBD2 covers 10 bases. The clonotype originates from a human donor with aplastic anemia. CDR3 nucleotide sequence: TGTGCCAGCAGCTTAGGAGGACTAGCGGTGGATACGCAGTATTTT. Translated: CASSLGGLAVDTQYF.